This T cell receptor beta chain was sequenced during a study of regulatory T cells in long-lasting Graves disease. Study-level findings and limits: Newly diagnosed patients had higher TCR diversity than persistent Graves' patients did.

To make TCR beta libraries, researchers used iRepertoire HTBI primers and Arm-PCR of CDR3 regions. TCRdb independently ran MiXCR on the multiplex PCR reads; one entry per CDR3 protein. This table has fewer than 550,000 distinct CDR3 sequences, roughly a sixth appearing once. CDR3 length: 13 residues. V trimming: 1 base; J trimming: 5 bases; junction bases outside the gene matches: 3. Looked up from germline, CDR1 is DFQATT and CDR2 is SNEGSKA (reference sequence). Time point: newly diagnosed GD, antithyroid drugs for less than 3 months. Researchers made the TCR library from RNA that was extracted from PBMCs. In this sample, this clonotype turned up many times. Its antigen remains unidentified. A further study also used this sample, focusing on T cells in Graves' hyperthyroidism and ophthalmopathy. From that paper: The study excluded patients with uncontrolled infection, other autoimmune disease, pregnancy or lactation. TCR CDR3 regions were first amplified by RT-PCR with HTBI primers.

The sequenced sample was peripheral blood mononuclear cells (PBMCs), obtained at new diagnosis, from a patient treated with antithyroid drugs. The receptor was isolated from a woman in her forties or fifties with Graves disease. The chain carries TRBV20-1 and TRBJ2-5, with 8 positions matching TRBD2. CDR3 residues: CSARVPGGETQYF. The CDR3 nucleotides are TGCAGTGCTAGAGTTCCGGGAGGGGAGACCCAGTACTTC.